The sequence of this T cell receptor (beta chain) was determined in a study of T cell responses to AZD1222 COVID-19 vaccine. The study's findings and limits: There were mostly white British donors and more females than males, and clonal diversity was possibly underestimated.

TCRdb's table, derived via immunoSEQ multiplex PCR, lists solely in-frame clones and lacks some. The sample consists of 90,000 or so clones, more than 70% of them appearing once. Turning to this clone: Its antigen is still unknown.

Looked up from germline, CDR1 is SEHNR and CDR2 is FQNEAQ (reference sequence). The V end was cut by 4 bases, the J end by 4 bases, with 7 bases between. The CDR3 consists of 12 residues. Sequenced material: peripheral blood, taken 28 days after the second AZD1222 dose. V usage is TRBV7-9 and J usage is TRBJ1-2; D perhaps matches TRBD1 (5 bases). The TCR originated in an adult who received the AZD1222 COVID-19 vaccine. This chain's CDR3 is CASSSDSYGYTF. The CDR3 DNA reads TGTGCCAGCAGCTCCGACAGCTATGGCTACACCTTC.